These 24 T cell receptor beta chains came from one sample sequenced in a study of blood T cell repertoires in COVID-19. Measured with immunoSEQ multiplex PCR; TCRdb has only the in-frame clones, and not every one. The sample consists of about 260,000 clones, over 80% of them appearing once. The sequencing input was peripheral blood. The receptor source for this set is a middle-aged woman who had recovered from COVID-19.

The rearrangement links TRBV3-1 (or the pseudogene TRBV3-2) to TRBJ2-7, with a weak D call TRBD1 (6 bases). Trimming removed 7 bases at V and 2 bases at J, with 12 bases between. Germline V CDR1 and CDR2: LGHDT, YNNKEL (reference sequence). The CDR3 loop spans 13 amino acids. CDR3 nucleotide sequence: TGTGCCAGCACGCCGGGACACACCTACGAGCAGTACTTC. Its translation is CASTPGHTYEQYF.

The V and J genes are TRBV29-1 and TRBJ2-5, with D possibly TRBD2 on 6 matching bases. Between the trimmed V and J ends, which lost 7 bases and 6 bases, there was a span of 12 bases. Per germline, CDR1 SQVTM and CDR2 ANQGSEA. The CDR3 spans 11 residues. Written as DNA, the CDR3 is TGCAGCGCCGAGGGCGGGAAGACCCAGTACTTC. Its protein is CSAEGGKTQYF.

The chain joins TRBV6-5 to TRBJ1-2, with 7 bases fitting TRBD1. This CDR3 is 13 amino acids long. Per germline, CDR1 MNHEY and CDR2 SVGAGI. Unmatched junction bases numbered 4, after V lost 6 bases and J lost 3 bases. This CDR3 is CASSGQEYYGYTF. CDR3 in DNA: TGTGCCAGCAGCGGACAGGAGTACTATGGCTACACCTTC.

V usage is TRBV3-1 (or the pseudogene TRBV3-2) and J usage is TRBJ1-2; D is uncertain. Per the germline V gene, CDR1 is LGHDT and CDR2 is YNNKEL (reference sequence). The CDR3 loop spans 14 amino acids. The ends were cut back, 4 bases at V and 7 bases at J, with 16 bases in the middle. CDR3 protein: CASSRVSGERGYTF. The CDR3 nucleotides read TGTGCCAGCAGCCGTGTGAGTGGGGAGCGTGGCTACACCTTC.

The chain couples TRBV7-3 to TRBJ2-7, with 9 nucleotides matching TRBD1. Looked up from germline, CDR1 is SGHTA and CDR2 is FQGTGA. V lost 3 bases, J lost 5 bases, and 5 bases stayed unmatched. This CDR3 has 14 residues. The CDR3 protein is CASSLGQGSNEQYF. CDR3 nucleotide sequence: TGTGCCAGCAGCTTGGGACAGGGTAGCAACGAGCAGTACTTC.

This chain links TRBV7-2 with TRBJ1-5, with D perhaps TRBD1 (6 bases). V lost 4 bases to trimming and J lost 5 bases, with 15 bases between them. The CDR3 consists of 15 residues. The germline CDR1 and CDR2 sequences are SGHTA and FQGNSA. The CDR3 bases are TGTGCCAGCAGCTCCCATCAGGGGATTGATCAGCCCCAGCATTTT. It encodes CASSSHQGIDQPQHF.

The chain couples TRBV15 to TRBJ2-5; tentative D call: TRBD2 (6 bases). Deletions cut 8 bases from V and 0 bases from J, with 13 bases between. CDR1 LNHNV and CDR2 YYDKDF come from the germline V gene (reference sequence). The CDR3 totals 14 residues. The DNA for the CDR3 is TGTGCCACCGGTATCGGGGGTAACCAAGAGACCCAGTACTTC. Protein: CATGIGGNQETQYF. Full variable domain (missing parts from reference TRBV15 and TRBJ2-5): DAMVIQNPRYQVTQFGKPVTLSCSQTLNHNVMYWYQQKSSQAPKLLFHYYDKDFNNEADTPDNFQSRRPNTSFCFLDIRSPGLGDTAMYLCATGIGGNQETQYFGPGTRLLVL.

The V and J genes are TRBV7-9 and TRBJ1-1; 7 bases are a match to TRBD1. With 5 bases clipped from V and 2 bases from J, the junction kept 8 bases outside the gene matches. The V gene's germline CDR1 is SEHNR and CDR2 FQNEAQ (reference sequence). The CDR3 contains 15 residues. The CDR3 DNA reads TGTGCCAGCAGCGCCCCGGGACAGATAAACACTGAAGCTTTCTTT. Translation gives CASSAPGQINTEAFF.

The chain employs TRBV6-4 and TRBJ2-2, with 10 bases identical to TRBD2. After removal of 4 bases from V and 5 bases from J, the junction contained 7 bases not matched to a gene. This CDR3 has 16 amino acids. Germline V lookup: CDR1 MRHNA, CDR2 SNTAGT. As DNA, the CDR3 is TGTGCCAGCAGTGCCCAGCGGGGGGGTAGGACCGGGGAGCTGTTTTTT. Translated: CASSAQRGGRTGELFF.

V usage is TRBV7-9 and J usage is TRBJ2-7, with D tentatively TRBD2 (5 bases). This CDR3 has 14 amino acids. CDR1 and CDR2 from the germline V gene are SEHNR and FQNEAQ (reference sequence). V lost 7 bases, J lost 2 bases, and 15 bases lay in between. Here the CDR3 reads CASTPRAGAYEQYF. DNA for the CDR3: TGTGCCAGCACCCCGAGGGCCGGCGCCTACGAGCAGTACTTC.

The DNA for the CDR3 is TGCGCCAGCAGCCGAAACCCGCTAGCGAACACCGGGGAGCTGTTTTTT. Translated: CASSRNPLANTGELFF. This chain uses TRBV5-1 with TRBJ2-2; D remains unclear. This CDR3 comprises 16 residues. Germline V gives CDR1 SGHRS, CDR2 YFSETQ. Trimming pared 4 bases from V and 0 bases from J, leaving 13 bases between.

The CDR3 reads CASSHNQPQHF. CDR3 DNA: TGTGCCAGCAGCCACAATCAGCCCCAGCATTTT. This rearrangement joins TRBV27 to TRBJ1-5; D unresolved. V lost 6 bases and J 3 bases, leaving 3 bases between the germline ends. The CDR3 extends over 11 amino acids. Germline assignment: CDR1 MNHEY and CDR2 SMNVEV (reference sequence).

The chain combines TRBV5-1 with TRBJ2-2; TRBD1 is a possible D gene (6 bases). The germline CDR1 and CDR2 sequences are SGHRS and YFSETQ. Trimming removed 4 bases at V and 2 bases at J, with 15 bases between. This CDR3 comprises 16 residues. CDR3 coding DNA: TGCGCCAGCAGCATGGGTCAGGGGTCTAACACCGGGGAGCTGTTTTTT. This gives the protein CASSMGQGSNTGELFF. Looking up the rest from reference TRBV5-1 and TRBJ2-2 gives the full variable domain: KAGVTQTPRYLIKTRGQQVTLSCSPISGHRSVSWYQQTPGQGLQFLFEYFSETQRNKGNFPGRFSGRQFSNSRSEMNVSTLELGDSALYLCASSMGQGSNTGELFFGEGSRLTVL.

The DNA for the CDR3 is TGTGCCAGTAGTATCTTAGCGGGGGGGCGGAACATTCAGTACTTC. Translated, it gives CASSILAGGRNIQYF. The chain couples TRBV19 to TRBJ2-4; 11 bases are a match to TRBD2. The CDR3 is made up of 15 amino acids. The V segment lost 3 bases and the J segment 7 bases; nucleotides outside the gene matches: 5. Per the germline V gene, CDR1 is LNHDA and CDR2 is SQIVND (reference sequence). Complete variable domain (other parts from reference TRBV19 and TRBJ2-4): DGGITQSPKYLFRKEGQNVTLSCEQNLNHDAMYWYRQDPGQGLRLIYYSQIVNDFQKGDIAEGYSVSREKKESFPLTVTSAQKNPTAFYLCASSILAGGRNIQYFGAGTRLSVL.

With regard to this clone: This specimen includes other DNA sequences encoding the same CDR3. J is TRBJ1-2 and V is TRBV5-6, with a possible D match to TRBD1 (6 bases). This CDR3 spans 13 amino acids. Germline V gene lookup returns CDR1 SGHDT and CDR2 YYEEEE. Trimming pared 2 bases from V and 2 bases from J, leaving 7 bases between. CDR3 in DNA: TGTGCCAGCAGCTTCCAGGGGAACTATGGCTACACCTTC. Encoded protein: CASSFQGNYGYTF.

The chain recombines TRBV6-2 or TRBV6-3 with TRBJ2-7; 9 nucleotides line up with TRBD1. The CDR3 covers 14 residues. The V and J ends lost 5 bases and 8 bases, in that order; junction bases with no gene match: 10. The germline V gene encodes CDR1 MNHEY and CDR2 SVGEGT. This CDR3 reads CASSPPGQGMKQYF. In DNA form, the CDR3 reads TGTGCCAGCAGTCCCCCGGGACAGGGTATGAAGCAGTACTTC.

The CDR3: CASFKEAGGYNEQFF. The CDR3 DNA sequence: TGTGCCAGCTTCAAGGAAGCGGGGGGATACAATGAGCAGTTCTTC. The chain combines TRBV2 with TRBJ2-1; TRBD2 aligns across 9 bases. V shed 8 bases, J shed 4 bases, and the junction held 9 bases outside the gene matches. The CDR3 totals 15 residues. In germline, CDR1 is SNHLY, CDR2 FYNNEI.

The CDR3 reads CASSEGQGGTQYF. The CDR3, as DNA: TGTGCCAGCAGTGAGGGACAGGGGGGGACCCAGTACTTC. The rearrangement links TRBV2 to TRBJ2-5; 11 bases fit TRBD1. Germline values: CDR1 SNHLY, CDR2 FYNNEI. Unmatched junction bases numbered 1, after V lost 3 bases and J lost 7 bases. The CDR3 sequence is 13 residues long.

Here the CDR3 DNA reads TGTGCCAGCGCCCTAATTGTGGGGGCTGGCACAGATACGCAGTATTTT. Translated, it gives CASALIVGAGTDTQYF. The chain has TRBV27 and TRBJ2-3; perhaps TRBD1 as D (6 bases). This CDR3 is built from 16 residues. V was shortened by 8 bases and J by 1 base, with 19 bases between the two germline ends. The germline gives CDR1 MNHEY, CDR2 SMNVEV (reference sequence).

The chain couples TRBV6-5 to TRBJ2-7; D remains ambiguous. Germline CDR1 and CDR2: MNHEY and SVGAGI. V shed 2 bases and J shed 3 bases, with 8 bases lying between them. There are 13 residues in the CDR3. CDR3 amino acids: CASSYRGDYEQYF. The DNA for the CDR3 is TGTGCCAGCAGTTACAGAGGAGACTACGAGCAGTACTTC.

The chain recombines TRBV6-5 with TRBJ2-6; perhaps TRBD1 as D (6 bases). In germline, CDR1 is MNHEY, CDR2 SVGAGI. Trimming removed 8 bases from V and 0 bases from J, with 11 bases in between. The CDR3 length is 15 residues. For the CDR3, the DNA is TGTGCCAGCCTAAGGGGGAGCTCTGGGGCCAACGTCCTGACTTTC. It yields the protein CASLRGSSGANVLTF.

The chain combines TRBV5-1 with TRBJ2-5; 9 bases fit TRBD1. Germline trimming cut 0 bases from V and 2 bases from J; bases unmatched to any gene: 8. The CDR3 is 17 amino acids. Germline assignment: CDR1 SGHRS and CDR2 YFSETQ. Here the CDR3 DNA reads TGCGCCAGCAGCTTGGGGGGGACAGGGCCGAGTCAAGAGACCCAGTACTTC. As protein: CASSLGGTGPSQETQYF. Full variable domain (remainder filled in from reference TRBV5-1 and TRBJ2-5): KAGVTQTPRYLIKTRGQQVTLSCSPISGHRSVSWYQQTPGQGLQFLFEYFSETQRNKGNFPGRFSGRQFSNSRSEMNVSTLELGDSALYLCASSLGGTGPSQETQYFGPGTRLLVL.

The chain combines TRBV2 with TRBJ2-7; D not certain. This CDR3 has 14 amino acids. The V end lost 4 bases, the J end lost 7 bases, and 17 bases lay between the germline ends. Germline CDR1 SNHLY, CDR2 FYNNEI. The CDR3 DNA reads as TGTGCCAGCAGTGGGGCCGGCACTCAGTTGGAGCAGTACTTC. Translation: CASSGAGTQLEQYF. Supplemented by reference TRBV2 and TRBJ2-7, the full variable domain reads EPEVTQTPSHQVTQMGQEVILRCVPISNHLYFYWYRQILGQKVEFLVSFYNNEISEKSEIFDDQFSVERPDGSNFTLKIRSTKLEDSAMYFCASSGAGTQLEQYFGPGTRLTVT.

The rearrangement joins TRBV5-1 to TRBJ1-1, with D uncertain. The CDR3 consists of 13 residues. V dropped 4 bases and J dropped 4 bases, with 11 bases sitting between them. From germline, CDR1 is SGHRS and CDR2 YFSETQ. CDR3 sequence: CASSAEGPTEAFF. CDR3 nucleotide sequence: TGCGCCAGCAGCGCGGAGGGTCCCACTGAAGCTTTCTTT.